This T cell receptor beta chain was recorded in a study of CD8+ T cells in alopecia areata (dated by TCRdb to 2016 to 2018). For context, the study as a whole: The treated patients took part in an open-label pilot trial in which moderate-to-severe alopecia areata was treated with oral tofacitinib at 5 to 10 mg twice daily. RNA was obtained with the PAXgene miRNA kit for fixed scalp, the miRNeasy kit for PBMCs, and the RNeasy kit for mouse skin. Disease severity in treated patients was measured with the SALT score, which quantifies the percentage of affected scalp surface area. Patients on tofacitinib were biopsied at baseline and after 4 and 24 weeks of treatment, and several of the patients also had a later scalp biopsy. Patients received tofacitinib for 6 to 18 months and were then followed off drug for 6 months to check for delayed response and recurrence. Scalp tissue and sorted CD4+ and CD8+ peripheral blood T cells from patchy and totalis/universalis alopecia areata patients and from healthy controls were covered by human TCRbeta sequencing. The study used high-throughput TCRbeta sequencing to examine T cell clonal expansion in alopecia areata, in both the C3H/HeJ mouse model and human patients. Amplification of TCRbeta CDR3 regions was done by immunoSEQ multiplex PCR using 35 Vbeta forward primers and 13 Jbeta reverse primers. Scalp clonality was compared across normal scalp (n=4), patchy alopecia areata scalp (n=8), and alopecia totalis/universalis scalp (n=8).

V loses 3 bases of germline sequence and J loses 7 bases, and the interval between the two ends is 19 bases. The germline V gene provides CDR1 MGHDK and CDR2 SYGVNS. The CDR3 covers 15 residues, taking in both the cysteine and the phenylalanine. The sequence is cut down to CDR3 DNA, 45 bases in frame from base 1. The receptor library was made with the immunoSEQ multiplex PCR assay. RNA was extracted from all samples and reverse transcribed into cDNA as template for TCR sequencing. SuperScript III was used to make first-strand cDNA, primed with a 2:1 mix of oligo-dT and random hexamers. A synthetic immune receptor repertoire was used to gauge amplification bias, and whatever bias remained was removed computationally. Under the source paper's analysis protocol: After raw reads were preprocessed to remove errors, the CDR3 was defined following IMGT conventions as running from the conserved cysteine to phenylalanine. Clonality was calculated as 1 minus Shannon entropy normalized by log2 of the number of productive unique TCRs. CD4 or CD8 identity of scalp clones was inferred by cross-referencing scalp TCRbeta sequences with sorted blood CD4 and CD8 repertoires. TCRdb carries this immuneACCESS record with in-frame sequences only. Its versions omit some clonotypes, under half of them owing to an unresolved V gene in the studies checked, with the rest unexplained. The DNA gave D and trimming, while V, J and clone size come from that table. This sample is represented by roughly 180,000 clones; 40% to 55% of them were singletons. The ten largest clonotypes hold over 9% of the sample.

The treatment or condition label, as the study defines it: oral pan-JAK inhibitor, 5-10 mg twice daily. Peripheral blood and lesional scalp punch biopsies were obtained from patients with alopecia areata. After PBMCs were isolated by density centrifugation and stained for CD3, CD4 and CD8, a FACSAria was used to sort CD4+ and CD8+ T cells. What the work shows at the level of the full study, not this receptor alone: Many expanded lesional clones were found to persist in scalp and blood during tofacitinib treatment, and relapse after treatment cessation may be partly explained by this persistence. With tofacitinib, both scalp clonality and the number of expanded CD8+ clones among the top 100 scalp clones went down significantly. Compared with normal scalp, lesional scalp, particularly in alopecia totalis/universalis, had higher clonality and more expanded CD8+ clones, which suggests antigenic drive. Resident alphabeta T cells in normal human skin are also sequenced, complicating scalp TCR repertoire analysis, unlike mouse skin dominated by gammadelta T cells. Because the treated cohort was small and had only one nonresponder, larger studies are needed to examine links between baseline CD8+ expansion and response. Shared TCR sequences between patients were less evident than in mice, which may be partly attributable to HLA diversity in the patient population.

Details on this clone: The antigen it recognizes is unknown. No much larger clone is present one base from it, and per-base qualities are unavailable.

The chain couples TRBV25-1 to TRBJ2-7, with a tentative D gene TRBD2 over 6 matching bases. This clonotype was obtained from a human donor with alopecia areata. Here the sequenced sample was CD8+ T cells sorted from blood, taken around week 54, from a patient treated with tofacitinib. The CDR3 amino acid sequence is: CASSEPGLGVWEQYF. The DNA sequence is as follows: TGTGCCAGCAGTGAGCCGGGACTGGGTGTGTGGGAGCAGTACTTC.